This passage covers 29 T cell receptor beta chains from one sample sequenced in a study of CD8 T cells in Susac syndrome. Roughly 0.45 to 1 ug RNA was reverse transcribed with random hexamers. Via MiXCR, TCRdb re-called the immunoSEQ multiplex PCR reads, giving one row per CDR3 protein. The sample includes 150,000 to 200,000 distinct CDR3 sequences, 94% of them seen just once. What was sequenced was CD4+ T cells from PBMCs. These receptor sequences come from a human donor with multiple sclerosis.

The chain recombines TRBV29-1 with TRBJ2-2; TRBD2 might be the D (5 bases). Germline loops: CDR1 SQVTM, CDR2 ANQGSEA. Trimming cost V 6 bases and J 4 bases, with 12 bases left between them. This CDR3 is 13 amino acids long. CDR3 in DNA: TGCAGCGTCCTCGGGGAAGGCACCGGGGAGCTGTTTTTT. This codes for CSVLGEGTGELFF.

V gene TRBV6-5 combines with J gene TRBJ1-1; TRBD1 matches at 9 bases. The CDR3 totals 18 residues. In germline, CDR1 is MNHEY, CDR2 SVGAGI. With V trimmed by 0 bases and J by 1 base, 9 bases remained unmatched. The CDR3 region is CASSYSAPTGGWNTEAFF. Here the CDR3 DNA reads TGTGCCAGCAGTTACTCGGCCCCGACAGGGGGGTGGAACACTGAAGCTTTCTTT.

This chain uses TRBV5-6 with TRBJ2-5, with D uncertain. Per the germline V gene, CDR1 is SGHDT and CDR2 is YYEEEE. V was cut by 2 bases and J by 3 bases, with 8 bases left in between. The CDR3 runs 13 residues. The CDR3 protein is CASSFYGKETQYF. Written as DNA, the CDR3 is TGTGCCAGCAGCTTCTATGGGAAAGAGACCCAGTACTTC.

The chain links TRBV5-1 to TRBJ2-7; TRBD2 matches 9 bases. The CDR3 is 17 residues long. Germline V CDR1 and CDR2: SGHRS, YFSETQ. V was clipped by 0 bases and J by 2 bases; unmatched bases: 9. As DNA, the CDR3 is TGCGCCAGCAGCTTGGCCGTAGTGCCTAGCGGGACCTACGAGCAGTACTTC. It translates to CASSLAVVPSGTYEQYF. Full variable domain (missing parts from reference TRBV5-1 and TRBJ2-7): KAGVTQTPRYLIKTRGQQVTLSCSPISGHRSVSWYQQTPGQGLQFLFEYFSETQRNKGNFPGRFSGRQFSNSRSEMNVSTLELGDSALYLCASSLAVVPSGTYEQYFGPGTRLTVT.

Notes on this clonotype: The junction does not match germline at one end; this may be a read error. The chain employs TRBV18 and TRBJ1-2; 8 bases align to TRBD1. The CDR3 extends over 15 amino acids. The germline V gene encodes CDR1 KGHSH and CDR2 LQKENI. The CDR3 loop is CASSSPGQGYYGYTF. The CDR3 DNA sequence: TGTGCCAGCTCATCGCCCGGACAGGGTTACTACGGCTACACCTTC.

This chain uses TRBV2 with TRBJ2-2; D could derive from TRBD1 or TRBD2 (5 bases each). The CDR3 has 14 residues. Germline-derived CDR1 and CDR2 are SNHLY and FYNNEI. V shed 6 bases and J shed 0 bases, with 8 bases lying between them. The CDR3 here is CASRGPANTGELFF. CDR3 in DNA: TGTGCCAGCAGGGGACCCGCGAACACCGGGGAGCTGTTTTTT.

The genes are TRBV30 and TRBJ1-2; the D is unclear. The CDR3 contains 12 residues. The germline V gene has CDR1 GTSNPN and CDR2 SVGIG (reference sequence). The V and J ends lost 5 bases and 4 bases respectively, with 11 bases between them. The CDR3 loop reads CAWSALGYGYTF. CDR3 bases: TGTGCCTGGTCCGCCCTTGGCTATGGCTACACCTTC.

The CDR3 is CASSSRTGSGANVLTF. DNA of the CDR3: TGTGCCAGCAGCTCCAGGACGGGCTCTGGGGCCAACGTCCTGACTTTC. This rearrangement joins TRBV7-6 to TRBJ2-6; D is undetermined. CDR1 SGHVS and CDR2 FNYEAQ come from the germline V gene. Trimming removed 4 bases from V and 0 bases from J, with 10 bases in between. This CDR3 is built from 16 residues.

The chain couples TRBV7-6 to TRBJ2-3; 7 bases agree with TRBD2. Trimming cost V 1 base and J 1 base; bases outside gene matches: 8. Germline lookup yields CDR1 SGHVS and CDR2 FNYEAQ. The CDR3 loop spans 17 amino acids. CDR3 sequence (DNA): TGTGCCAGCAGCTTAGGGGTTGGGCTAGCGGGCACAGATACGCAGTATTTT. It codes for CASSLGVGLAGTDTQYF.

The chain employs TRBV2 and TRBJ2-4, with TRBD1 matching over 9 bases. The CDR3 has 14 amino acids. The trim removed 6 bases at V and 8 bases at J, leaving 8 bases unmatched. Germline V gene sequence: CDR1 SNHLY, CDR2 FYNNEI. The CDR3 DNA is TGTGCCAGCAGAGAACAGGGGGCGGTGGACATTCAGTACTTC. This codes for CASREQGAVDIQYF.

The rearrangement links TRBV24-1 to TRBJ2-5; no reliable D call. CDR3 length equals 11 residues. Germline CDR1 and CDR2: KGHDR and SFDVKD. V lost 4 bases to trimming and J lost 5 bases, with 4 bases between them. CDR3 loop: CATSEGETQYF. The CDR3 DNA reads as TGTGCCACCAGTGAAGGGGAGACCCAGTACTTC.

This sequence joins TRBV5-4 and TRBJ2-7, with 10 bases aligning to TRBD2. V was pared by 3 bases and J by 7 bases, with 13 bases of the junction left unmatched. Germline V lookup: CDR1 SGHNT, CDR2 YYREEE (reference sequence). CDR3 length equals 16 residues. The DNA for the CDR3 is TGTGCCAGCAGCTCTCAAAAACTAGCGGGGATTGGGGAGCAGTACTTC. Translation: CASSSQKLAGIGEQYF.

The chain uses TRBV30 and TRBJ2-7; perhaps D is TRBD1 or TRBD2 (5 bases each). Germline loops: CDR1 GTSNPN, CDR2 SVGIG (reference sequence). V was trimmed by 0 bases and J by 9 bases, leaving 15 bases between them. This CDR3 has 13 amino acids. The CDR3 region has the DNA TGTGCCTGGAGTGTAAAGGGGAGAACCCCGCAGTACTTC. It translates to CAWSVKGRTPQYF.

This sequence joins TRBV12-3 or TRBV12-4 and TRBJ1-2; the D is unclear. V lost 4 bases and J 7 bases, leaving 16 bases between the germline ends. The length of the CDR3 is 14 residues. The CDR3 spells CASSSSRAGFGYTF. CDR3 coding DNA: TGTGCCAGCAGTTCATCCCGGGCGGGGTTTGGCTACACCTTC.

This clonotype appeared a few times. The V gene is TRBV4-2, the J gene TRBJ2-5; a possible D gene is TRBD2 (6 bases). Trimming left V 0 bases short and J 5 bases short, with 7 bases between. This CDR3 region has 13 residues. Germline CDR1 reads LGHNA; CDR2 reads YNFKEQ. Here the CDR3 DNA reads TGTGCCAGCAGCCAAGATGGGGGGGAGACCCAGTACTTC. Its protein product is CASSQDGGETQYF.

The V and J genes are TRBV28 and TRBJ1-5; 8 nucleotides agree with TRBD1. The CDR3 is 16 residues long. J gave up 5 bases and V 10 bases, and 16 bases lay outside the gene matches. Germline CDR1 reads MDHEN; CDR2 reads SYDVKM. Here the CDR3 reads CATLILTGDYDQPQHF. In nucleotides, the CDR3 is TGTGCCACCTTAATTTTGACAGGGGATTATGATCAGCCCCAGCATTTT.

This clonotype was seen just once. The V call is TRBV20-1, the J call TRBJ2-7, with D perhaps matching TRBD1 (6 bases). The CDR3 covers 12 residues. V was cut by 2 bases and J by 4 bases, with 9 bases left in between. Germline V lookup: CDR1 DFQATT, CDR2 SNEGSKA (reference sequence). Here the CDR3 DNA reads TGCAGTGCTAGACAGGGGACGTACGAGCAGTACTTC. This gives the protein CSARQGTYEQYF.

This sequence joins TRBV27 and TRBJ2-5; D uncertain. This CDR3 comprises 13 residues. Germline V gene lookup returns CDR1 MNHEY and CDR2 SMNVEV (reference sequence). The V end was cut by 5 bases, the J end by 5 bases, with 12 bases between. The CDR3 coding sequence is TGTGCCAGCAGTAGCAGCGCCCGGGAGACCCAGTACTTC. It yields the protein CASSSSARETQYF.

CDR3 nucleotide sequence: TGTGCCACCAGTGGGCGGGACCCACTCACAGATACGCAGTATTTT. Translating gives CATSGRDPLTDTQYF. The chain carries TRBV24-1 and TRBJ2-3; D may be TRBD2 (6 bases). The CDR3 sequence is 15 residues long. CDR1 and CDR2 (germline): KGHDR, SFDVKD. V lost 5 bases and J 2 bases, leaving 13 bases between the germline ends.

The rearrangement uses TRBV6-2 or TRBV6-3 and TRBJ2-1; 9 bases line up with TRBD1. The CDR3 consists of 13 residues. CDR1 and CDR2 (germline): MNHEY, SVGEGT. V gave up 10 bases and J gave up 10 bases; unmatched junction bases: 11. CDR3 protein: CATRDRAVGEQFF. DNA of the CDR3: TGTGCCACCCGGGACAGGGCTGTGGGGGAGCAGTTCTTC.

This chain joins TRBV27 and TRBJ1-4, with TRBD1 identical over 8 bases. The junction had 4 bases not matched to a gene; V was cut back by 3 bases and J by 7 bases. The length of the CDR3 is 14 residues. Germline V gene sequence: CDR1 MNHEY, CDR2 SMNVEV (reference sequence). This CDR3 reads CASSFQGASEKLFF. As DNA, the CDR3 is TGTGCCAGCAGTTTTCAGGGGGCGAGTGAAAAACTGTTTTTT.

This clonotype showed up just once. The V and J genes are TRBV27 and TRBJ2-5; 7 positions match TRBD2. Per the germline V gene, CDR1 is MNHEY and CDR2 is SMNVEV (reference sequence). The CDR3 loop spans 16 amino acids. J gave up 3 bases and V 2 bases, and 9 bases lay outside the gene matches. In nucleotides, the CDR3 is TGTGCCAGCAGTTTAAGGTCCGTTGGGGGGGAAGAGACCCAGTACTTC. Amino acid sequence: CASSLRSVGGEETQYF.

This sequence joins TRBV28 and TRBJ1-4; D gene unclear. The germline CDR1 and CDR2 sequences are MDHEN and SYDVKM. V shed 5 bases and J shed 8 bases, with 6 bases lying between them. This CDR3 contains 11 residues. In DNA, the CDR3 is TGTGCCAGCAGTAGTAGCGAAAAACTGTTTTTT. Amino acid sequence: CASSSSEKLFF.

The V call is TRBV19, the J call TRBJ1-3; the match to TRBD1 covers 7 bases. This CDR3 has 15 residues. V gave up 5 bases and J gave up 2 bases; unmatched junction bases: 6. CDR1 and CDR2 from the germline V gene are LNHDA and SQIVND (reference sequence). Here the CDR3 DNA reads TGTGCCAGTAGTCTACAGGGGAGGCCTGGAAACACCATATATTTT. As protein: CASSLQGRPGNTIYF.

V gene TRBV30 combines with J gene TRBJ1-2; 10 bases match TRBD1. J lost 4 bases, V lost 7 bases, and 6 bases had no gene match. This CDR3 has 13 residues. CDR1 is GTSNPN, CDR2 SVGIG, per germline (reference sequence). DNA for the CDR3: TGTGCCTACCCGGGACAGGGGTTCTATGGCTACACCTTC. It translates to CAYPGQGFYGYTF.

The rearrangement uses TRBV2 and TRBJ2-1, with TRBD2 as a possible D gene (7 bases). The CDR3 has 14 residues. Germline loops: CDR1 SNHLY, CDR2 FYNNEI. V shed 2 bases and J shed 9 bases, with 14 bases lying between them. This CDR3 reads CASSESEGEGEQFF. In DNA form, the CDR3 reads TGTGCCAGCAGTGAAAGCGAGGGGGAGGGTGAGCAGTTCTTC.

V and J are TRBV10-1 and TRBJ2-2, with a weak D call TRBD2 (5 bases). Germline CDR1 WNHNN, CDR2 SYGVQD (reference sequence). The CDR3 length is 14 residues. V lost 6 bases, J lost 7 bases, and 15 bases lay in between. This chain's CDR3 is CASSGMLLGGELFF. The CDR3 nucleotides read TGCGCCAGCAGCGGGATGCTCCTGGGCGGGGAGCTGTTTTTT.

This clonotype is a singleton in its sample. The genes are TRBV12-3 or TRBV12-4 and TRBJ2-6, with 7 bases aligning to TRBD1. With V trimmed by 3 bases and J by 0 bases, 2 bases remained unmatched. The CDR3 is made up of 16 amino acids. The CDR3 nucleotides are TGTGCCAGCAGTTTGGCAGGGGGCTCTGGGGCCAACGTCCTGACTTTC. Amino acid sequence: CASSLAGGSGANVLTF.

CDR3 nucleotide sequence: TGTGCCAGCTCACCCCTAGCGGGGGTCGAGCAGTACTTC. Amino acids: CASSPLAGVEQYF. The rearrangement uses TRBV18 and TRBJ2-7; 10 nucleotides align to TRBD2. The V segment lost 3 bases and the J segment 6 bases; nucleotides outside the gene matches: 2. Germline V lookup: CDR1 KGHSH, CDR2 LQKENI. The CDR3 loop spans 13 amino acids. Supplemented by reference TRBV18 and TRBJ2-7, the full variable domain reads NAGVMQNPRHLVRRRGQEARLRCSPMKGHSHVYWYRQLPEEGLKFMVYLQKENIIDESGMPKERFSAEFPKEGPSILRIQQVVRGDSAAYFCASSPLAGVEQYFGPGTRLTVT.